The present T cell receptor (beta chain) was sequenced within a study of shared T cell receptors in the human thymus (dated by TCRdb to about 2021). Regarding the complete study: The study examined how self-reactive, shared T-cell receptor alpha chains are generated in the human thymus.

Libraries were made using the immunoSEQ multiplex PCR assay. TCRdb holds this immuneACCESS table with in-frame rearrangements only. Some clones are missing; in checked studies, unresolved V genes explain under half, and the rest has no known cause. The sample includes about 380,000 clones, with approximately 95% observed a single time. The ten most abundant clones make up about 0.02% of the sample. On this clone: Its cognate antigen has yet to be identified. One end of the junction is discordant with germline, which a read error may explain.

Counted from cysteine to phenylalanine, this CDR3 has 19 amino acids. The entry retains the CDR3 DNA only, 57 bases that are in frame from base 1. From the germline V gene (reference sequence), CDR1 is LNHDA and CDR2 is SQIVND. The chain couples TRBV19 to TRBJ1-2, with the D gene not confidently named. The sequencing input was thymocytes. The sequence derives from a human donor. The CDR3 reads as follows: CASSLDPPYCRHSYYGYTF. The nucleotides are TGTGCCAGTAGTCTAGACCCTCCGTACTGTCGACATTCCTACTATGGCTACACCTTC. Here the CDR3 is joined to the reference TRBV19 and TRBJ1-2 genes, and the full variable domain is: DGGITQSPKYLFRKEGQNVTLSCEQNLNHDAMYWYRQDPGQGLRLIYYSQIVNDFQKGDIAEGYSVSREKKESFPLTVTSAQKNPTAFYLCASSLDPPYCRHSYYGYTFGSGTRLTVV.